The present T cell receptor beta chain was sequenced within a study of human T cells and chemical hapten exposure. The time point: patch test 3, about 24 weeks after DPC sensitization. Treatment of the sample: therapeutic diphenylcyclopropenone sensitization with weekly scalp DPC. TCRdb re-called the RACE reads through MiXCR, storing one row per CDR3 protein. The table lists approximately 160,000 distinct CDR3 sequences, about a quarter of them singletons. Trimming removed 3 bases at V and 6 bases at J, with 8 bases between. Germline V lookup: CDR1 KGHSH, CDR2 LQKENI. The CDR3 extends over 13 amino acids.

The sequencing used whole blood, collected in connection with sensitization to the hapten diphenylcyclopropenone (DPC). This TCR derives from a woman between 18 and 29 years old with alopecia areata. Some clones in this sample may be carry-over from other donors' samples. The gene calls are TRBV18 and TRBJ1-4; unclear D gene. In nucleotides, the CDR3 is TGTGCCAGCTCACCGCACGCGGATGAAAAACTGTTTTTT. Translating gives CASSPHADEKLFF.